This entry lists 15 T cell receptor beta chains sequenced from one sample in a study of blood T cells in healthy people across ages (dated by TCRdb to 2015 to 2017). The library came from 5' RACE. The data were produced on an Illumina HiSeq 2500. A second PCR of about 6 to 12 cycles was run with a J-beta primer mix and a sample-barcoded 5' primer. TCRdb ran its own pipeline on the public reads, namely fastp trimming at Q25 and MiXCR clone calling, and kept in-frame beta chains. When rows share a CDR3 protein, they turn into one entry using the most common DNA and genes. The sample has some 890,000 distinct CDR3 sequences on record, almost 30% of them singletons. The ten largest clones take up about 10% of the sample. These same data were also listed under a study on T cells of mothers and their children.

The material sequenced was blood. These receptors all come from a woman aged 40 to 50 in good health.

The chain has TRBV5-1 and TRBJ2-5; 13 nucleotides line up with TRBD2. Trimming cost V 4 bases and J 3 bases; bases outside gene matches: 3. This CDR3 has 15 residues. Germline CDR1 reads SGHRS; CDR2 reads YFSETQ. The CDR3 loop reads CASSPGLAGKETQYF. The CDR3 bases are TGCGCCAGCAGCCCGGGACTAGCGGGGAAAGAGACCCAGTACTTC.

This chain links TRBV20-1 with TRBJ2-3; 8 bases fit TRBD2. Germline lookup yields CDR1 DFQATT and CDR2 SNEGSKA (reference sequence). The CDR3 covers 14 residues. Trimming removed 5 bases from V and 3 bases from J; junction bases left unmatched: 7. The CDR3 DNA follows: TGCAGTGCTCTGCGGGGGGCTCGTACAGATACGCAGTATTTT. Its protein product is CSALRGARTDTQYF.

The chain carries TRBV30 and TRBJ2-7; 9 positions match TRBD1. CDR1 is GTSNPN, CDR2 SVGIG, per germline (reference sequence). Trimming took 0 bases from V and 3 from J; bases not matched to a gene: 6. This CDR3 spans 15 amino acids. The CDR3 bases are TGTGCCTGGAGTGTACATTGGGACAGGGACTACGAGCAGTACTTC. The encoded protein is CAWSVHWDRDYEQYF.

This clonotype was counted between two and nine times. CDR3: CSAVRGGLETQYF. DNA for the CDR3: TGCAGTGCTGTCCGGGGGGGCCTCGAGACCCAGTACTTC. This sequence joins TRBV20-1 and TRBJ2-5; 8 nucleotides line up with TRBD2. V shed 5 bases, J shed 5 bases, and the junction held 7 bases outside the gene matches. Looked up from germline, CDR1 is DFQATT and CDR2 is SNEGSKA (reference sequence). This CDR3 comprises 13 residues.

Ten or more counts support this clonotype. This chain joins TRBV2 and TRBJ2-7; D is possibly TRBD2 (5 bases). Germline V lookup: CDR1 SNHLY, CDR2 FYNNEI. V was trimmed by 5 bases and J by 0 bases, leaving 17 bases between them. This CDR3 region has 16 residues. CDR3 nucleotides: TGTGCCAGCAGTTCACCGGACGGGGAGAGCTCCTACGAGCAGTACTTC. Translated, it gives CASSSPDGESSYEQYF.

This chain links TRBV20-1 with TRBJ1-5; D may be TRBD1 (5 bases). The germline V gene encodes CDR1 DFQATT and CDR2 SNEGSKA (reference sequence). V was shortened by 3 bases and J by 6 bases, with 15 bases between the two germline ends. The CDR3 has 14 residues. The CDR3 coding sequence is TGCAGTGCTAGGGCAGGGATTGGCTTTCAGCCCCAGCATTTT. It is translated as CSARAGIGFQPQHF.

This clonotype was observed once. DNA for the CDR3: TGCGCCAGCAGCTTGGATACCAGCTCTGGAAACACCATATATTTT. This sequence encodes CASSLDTSSGNTIYF. This chain joins TRBV5-1 and TRBJ1-3; D gene uncertain. The germline CDR1 and CDR2 sequences are SGHRS and YFSETQ. The CDR3 length is 15 residues. Trimming took off 0 bases at V and 0 bases at J, with 7 bases between the two ends.

The chain recombines TRBV27 with TRBJ1-1, with D unclear. V lost 5 bases and J lost 4, with 14 bases in between. Germline V gene lookup returns CDR1 MNHEY and CDR2 SMNVEV (reference sequence). The CDR3 has 14 amino acids. The CDR3: CASSPEGGITEAFF. The CDR3 DNA follows: TGTGCCAGCAGTCCCGAGGGAGGGATCACTGAAGCTTTCTTT.

This clonotype came up a few times. The V gene is TRBV7-8, the J gene TRBJ2-1, with 12 bases matching TRBD2. Germline V gene lookup returns CDR1 SGHVS and CDR2 FQNEAQ. This CDR3 is built from 18 residues. J lost 3 bases, V lost 5 bases, and 11 bases had no gene match. The CDR3 coding sequence is TGTGCCAGCAGCCTCACCTCCTTACTAGCGGGGGGCTACAATGAGCAGTTCTTC. Encoded protein: CASSLTSLLAGGYNEQFF. Full variable domain (remainder filled in from reference TRBV7-8 and TRBJ2-1): GAGVSQSPRYKVAKRGQDVALRCDPISGHVSLFWYQQALGQGPEFLTYFQNEAQLDKSGLPSDRFFAERPEGSVSTLKIQRTQQEDSAVYLCASSLTSLLAGGYNEQFFGPGTRLTVL.

As to this clonotype: The junction departs from the called germline gene at one end, perhaps through a read error. The J gene is TRBJ2-1, the V gene TRBV7-8, with 8 positions matching TRBD2. Germline assignment: CDR1 SGHVS and CDR2 FQNEAQ. The CDR3 covers 14 residues. CDR3 DNA sequence: TGTGCCAACAGCTTGCGGGGGGCAAGCGATGAGCAGTTCTTC. Translated, it gives CANSLRGASDEQFF. The full variable domain, rest sourced from reference TRBV7-8 and TRBJ2-1, is GAGVSQSPRYKVAKRGQDVALRCDPISGHVSLFWYQQALGQGPEFLTYFQNEAQLDKSGLPSDRFFAERPEGSVSTLKIQRTQQEDSAVYLCANSLRGASDEQFFGPGTRLTVL.

This clonotype was recorded at least ten times. The rearrangement uses TRBV20-1 and TRBJ2-6; D tentatively reads TRBD1 or TRBD2 (5 bases each). Trimming pared 3 bases from V and 4 bases from J, leaving 19 bases between. The CDR3 has 17 amino acids. CDR1 is DFQATT, CDR2 SNEGSKA, per germline (reference sequence). The CDR3 region is CSASLGELPSGANVLTF. The CDR3 DNA sequence: TGCAGTGCTAGTTTGGGGGAACTACCCTCGGGGGCCAACGTCCTGACTTTC.

The table lists this clonotype with a few counts. The V and J genes are TRBV4-1 and TRBJ2-7; 7 positions match TRBD1. Germline CDR1 reads MGHRA; CDR2 reads YSYEKL. V shed 0 bases and J 4 bases; nucleotides not matched to a gene: 12. This CDR3 spans 17 amino acids. In nucleotides, the CDR3 is TGCGCCAGCAGCCAAGAGCCCGGTCAAGGGGGCTCATACGAGCAGTACTTC. This gives the protein CASSQEPGQGGSYEQYF.

V and J are TRBV12-3 or TRBV12-4 and TRBJ2-1; maybe TRBD2 (7 bases). V dropped 7 bases and J dropped 2 bases, with 15 bases sitting between them. This CDR3 is 15 amino acids long. DNA for the CDR3: TGTGCCAGCACCTCGTTGGGGGGGCCCTACAATGAGCAGTTCTTC. Translating gives CASTSLGGPYNEQFF.

The chain couples TRBV29-1 to TRBJ2-2; 9 bases are a match to TRBD1. From germline, CDR1 is SQVTM and CDR2 ANQGSEA. The CDR3 has 17 amino acids. J lost 5 bases, V lost 7 bases, and 17 bases had no gene match. The CDR3 DNA sequence: TGCAGCGACGCGGGACAGGGATGTTATTGGGAGACCGGGGAGCTGTTTTTT. It codes for CSDAGQGCYWETGELFF.

The V gene is TRBV6-6, the J gene TRBJ1-1; D remains unclear. The CDR3 is 14 amino acids. Per germline, CDR1 MNHNY and CDR2 SVGAGI (reference sequence). V was clipped by 2 bases and J by 4 bases, with 11 bases between them. The CDR3: CASSYPGVGTEAFF. In DNA, the CDR3 is TGTGCCAGCAGTTACCCGGGAGTGGGCACTGAAGCTTTCTTT.